The T cell receptor beta chain under discussion was sequenced for a study of glioma-infiltrating T cells. Across the study: About 1.1 million peripheral T cells were targeted at 4.5- to 10-fold coverage. Findings and limits, study-wide: CDR3 overlap between tissue and blood was very small. A blood CDR3 motif signature was depleted in highly divergent patients.

Using RNA template, CDR3s of TCR alpha and beta were amplified with iRepertoire arm-PCR. For one-step reverse transcription and amplification, about 90-400 ng of tissue mRNA or PBMC total RNA was used. TCRdb re-called the multiplex PCR reads through MiXCR, storing one row per CDR3 protein. The table has 300,000 to 450,000 distinct CDR3 sequences, 41% seen once. The CDR3 runs to 13 residues. The V gene's germline CDR1 is MDHEN and CDR2 SYDVKM. V was shortened by 8 bases and J by 7 bases, with 15 bases between the two germline ends. Notes on this clonotype: Antigen specificity is unknown.

V and J are TRBV28 and TRBJ2-1; D may be TRBD1 (5 bases). The sequence derives from a human donor with low-grade glioma or glioblastoma, undergoing nonglioma brain surgery, or in good health (not recorded which). Source material: glioma tissue, nonneoplastic brain tissue, or PBMCs (not recorded which). CDR3 in amino acids: CASFRADGNEQFF. CDR3 sequence (DNA): TGTGCCAGCTTCAGGGCCGACGGGAATGAGCAGTTCTTC.